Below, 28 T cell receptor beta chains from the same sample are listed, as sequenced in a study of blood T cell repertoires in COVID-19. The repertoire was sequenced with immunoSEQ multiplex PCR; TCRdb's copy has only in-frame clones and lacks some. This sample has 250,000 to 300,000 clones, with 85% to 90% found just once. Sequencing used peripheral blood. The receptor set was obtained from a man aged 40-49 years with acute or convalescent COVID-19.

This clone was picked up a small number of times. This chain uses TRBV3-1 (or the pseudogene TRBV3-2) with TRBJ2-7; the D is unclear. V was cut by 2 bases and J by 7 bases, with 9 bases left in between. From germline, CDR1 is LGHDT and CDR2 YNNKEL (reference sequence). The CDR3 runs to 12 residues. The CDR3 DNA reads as TGTGCCAGCAGCCAATTGGCGCGGGAGCAGTACTTC. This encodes CASSQLAREQYF.

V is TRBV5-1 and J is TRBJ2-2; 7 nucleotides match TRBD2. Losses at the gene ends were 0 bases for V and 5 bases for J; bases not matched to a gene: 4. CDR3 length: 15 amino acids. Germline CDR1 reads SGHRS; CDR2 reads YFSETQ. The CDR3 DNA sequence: TGCGCCAGCAGCTTGGCTAGCGGTAGGACCGGGGAGCTGTTTTTT. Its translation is CASSLASGRTGELFF.

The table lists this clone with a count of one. In nucleotides, the CDR3 is TGTGCCAGCAGGCTGCCGGGACAGTCCTACGAGCAGTACTTC. Translation gives CASRLPGQSYEQYF. The chain is built from TRBV2 and TRBJ2-7; 7 positions match TRBD1. Germline V lookup: CDR1 SNHLY, CDR2 FYNNEI. V shed 6 bases, J shed 1 base, and the junction held 6 bases outside the gene matches. The CDR3 consists of 14 residues.

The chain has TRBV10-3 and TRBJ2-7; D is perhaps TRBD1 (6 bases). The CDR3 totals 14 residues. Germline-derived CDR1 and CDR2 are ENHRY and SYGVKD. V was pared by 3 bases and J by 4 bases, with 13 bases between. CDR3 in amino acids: CAISEGGMKYEQYF. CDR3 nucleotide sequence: TGTGCCATCAGTGAAGGGGGTATGAAGTACGAGCAGTACTTC.

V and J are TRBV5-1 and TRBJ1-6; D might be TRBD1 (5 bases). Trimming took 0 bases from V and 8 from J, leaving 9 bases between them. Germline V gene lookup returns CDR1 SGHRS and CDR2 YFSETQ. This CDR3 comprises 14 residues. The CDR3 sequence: CASSLGDSDSPLHF. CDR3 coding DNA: TGCGCCAGCAGCTTGGGGGACTCAGATTCACCCCTCCACTTT.

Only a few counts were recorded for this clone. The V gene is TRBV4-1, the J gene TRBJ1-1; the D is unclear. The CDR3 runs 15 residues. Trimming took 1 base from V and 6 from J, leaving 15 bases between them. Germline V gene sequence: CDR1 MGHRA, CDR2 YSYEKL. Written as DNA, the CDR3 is TGCGCCAGCAGCCAAGGCGGCAATCGATTACCTGAAGCTTTCTTT. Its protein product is CASSQGGNRLPEAFF.

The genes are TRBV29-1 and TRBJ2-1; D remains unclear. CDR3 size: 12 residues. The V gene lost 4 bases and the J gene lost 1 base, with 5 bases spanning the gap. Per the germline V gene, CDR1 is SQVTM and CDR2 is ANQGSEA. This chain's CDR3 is CSVGRSYNEQFF. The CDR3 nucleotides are TGCAGCGTTGGCAGGTCCTACAATGAGCAGTTCTTC.

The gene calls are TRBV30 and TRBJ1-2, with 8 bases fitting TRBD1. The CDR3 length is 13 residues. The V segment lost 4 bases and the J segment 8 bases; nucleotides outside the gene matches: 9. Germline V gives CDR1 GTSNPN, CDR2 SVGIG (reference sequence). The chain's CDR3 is CAWTQGGVRGYTF. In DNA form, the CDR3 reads TGTGCCTGGACACAGGGGGGCGTACGGGGCTACACCTTC.

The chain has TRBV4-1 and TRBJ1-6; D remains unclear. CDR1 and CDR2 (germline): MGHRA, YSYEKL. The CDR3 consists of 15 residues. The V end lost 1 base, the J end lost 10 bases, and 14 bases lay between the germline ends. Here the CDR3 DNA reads TGCGCCAGCAGCCAAGGCCCGTTAGAGGTATCACCCCTCCACTTT. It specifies CASSQGPLEVSPLHF.

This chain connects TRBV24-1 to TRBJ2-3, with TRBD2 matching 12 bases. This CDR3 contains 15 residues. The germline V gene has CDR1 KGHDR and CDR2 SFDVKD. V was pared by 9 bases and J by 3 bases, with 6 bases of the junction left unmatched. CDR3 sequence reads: CATSPLAGGTDTQYF. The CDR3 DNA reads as TGTGCCACCTCTCCACTAGCGGGGGGTACAGATACGCAGTATTTT.

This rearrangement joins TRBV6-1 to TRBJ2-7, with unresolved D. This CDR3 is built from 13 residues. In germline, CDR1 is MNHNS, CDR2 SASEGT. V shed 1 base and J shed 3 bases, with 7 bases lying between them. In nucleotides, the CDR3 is TGTGCCAGCAGTGAAGGGCCAGTCTACGAGCAGTACTTC. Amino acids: CASSEGPVYEQYF.

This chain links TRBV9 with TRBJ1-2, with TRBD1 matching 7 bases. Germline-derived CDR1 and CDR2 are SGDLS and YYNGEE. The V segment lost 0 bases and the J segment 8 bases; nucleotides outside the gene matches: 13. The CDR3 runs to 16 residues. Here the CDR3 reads CASSVGGTANGAGYTF. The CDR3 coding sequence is TGTGCCAGCAGCGTAGGGGGGACAGCAAATGGTGCGGGCTACACCTTC.

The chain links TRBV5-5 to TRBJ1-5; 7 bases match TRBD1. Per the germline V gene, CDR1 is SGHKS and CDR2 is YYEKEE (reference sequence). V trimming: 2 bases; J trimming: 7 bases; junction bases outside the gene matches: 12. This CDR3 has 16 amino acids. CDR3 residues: CASSLSIGQEGQPQHF. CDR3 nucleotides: TGTGCCAGCAGCTTAAGTATCGGACAGGAGGGGCAGCCCCAGCATTTT.

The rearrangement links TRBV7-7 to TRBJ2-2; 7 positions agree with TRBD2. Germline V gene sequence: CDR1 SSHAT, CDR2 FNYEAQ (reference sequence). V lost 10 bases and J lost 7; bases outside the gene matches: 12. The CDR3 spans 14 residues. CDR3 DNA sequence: TGTGCCACCTACCCAGGGAGGGCAAGCGGGGAGCTGTTTTTT. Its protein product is CATYPGRASGELFF.

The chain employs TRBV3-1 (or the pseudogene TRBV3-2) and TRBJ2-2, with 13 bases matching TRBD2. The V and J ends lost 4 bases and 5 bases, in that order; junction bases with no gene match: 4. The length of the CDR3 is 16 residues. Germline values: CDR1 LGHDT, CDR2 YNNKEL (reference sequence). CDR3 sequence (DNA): TGTGCCAGCAGCCTTCGGACTAGCGGGGGTACCGGGGAGCTGTTTTTT. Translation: CASSLRTSGGTGELFF.

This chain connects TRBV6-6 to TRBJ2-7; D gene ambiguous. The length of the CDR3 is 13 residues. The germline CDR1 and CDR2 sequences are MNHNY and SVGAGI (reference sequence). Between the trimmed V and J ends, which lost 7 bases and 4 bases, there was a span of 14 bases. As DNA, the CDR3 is TGTGCCAGCACCCCCCCTGGCGGTTACGAGCAGTACTTC. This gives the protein CASTPPGGYEQYF.

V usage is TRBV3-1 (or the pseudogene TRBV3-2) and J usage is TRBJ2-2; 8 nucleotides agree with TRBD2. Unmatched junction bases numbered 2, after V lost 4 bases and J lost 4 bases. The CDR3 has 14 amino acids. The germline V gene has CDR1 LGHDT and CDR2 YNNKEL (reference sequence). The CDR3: CASSRGGSTGELFF. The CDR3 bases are TGTGCCAGCAGCCGCGGGGGGTCCACCGGGGAGCTGTTTTTT.

The CDR3 DNA is TGTGCCTGGAGTGTAAGGTCCGGGGGGCAGTACGAGCAGTACTTC. Translating it yields CAWSVRSGGQYEQYF. The chain has TRBV30 and TRBJ2-7, with D possibly TRBD2 on 7 matching bases. This CDR3 spans 15 amino acids. The germline V gene has CDR1 GTSNPN and CDR2 SVGIG (reference sequence). The ends were cut back, 0 bases at V and 4 bases at J, with 16 bases in the middle.

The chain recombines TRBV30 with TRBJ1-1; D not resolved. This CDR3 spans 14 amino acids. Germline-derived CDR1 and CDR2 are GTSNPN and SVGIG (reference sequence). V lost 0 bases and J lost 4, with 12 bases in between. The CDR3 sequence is CAWSVAGGRTEAFF. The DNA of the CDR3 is TGTGCCTGGAGTGTAGCCGGCGGGCGCACTGAAGCTTTCTTT.

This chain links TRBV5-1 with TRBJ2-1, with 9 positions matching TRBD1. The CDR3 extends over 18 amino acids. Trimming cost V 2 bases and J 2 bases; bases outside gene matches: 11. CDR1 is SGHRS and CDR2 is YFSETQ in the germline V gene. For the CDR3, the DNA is TGCGCCAGCAGCTTCCCGGGACAGGGCCCCCCGACCTACAATGAGCAGTTCTTC. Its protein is CASSFPGQGPPTYNEQFF.

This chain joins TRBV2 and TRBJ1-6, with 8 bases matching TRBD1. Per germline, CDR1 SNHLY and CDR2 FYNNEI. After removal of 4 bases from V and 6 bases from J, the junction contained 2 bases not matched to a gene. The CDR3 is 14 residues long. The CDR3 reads CASSGQGSNSPLHF. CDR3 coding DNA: TGTGCCAGCAGTGGACAGGGGAGTAATTCACCCCTCCACTTT.

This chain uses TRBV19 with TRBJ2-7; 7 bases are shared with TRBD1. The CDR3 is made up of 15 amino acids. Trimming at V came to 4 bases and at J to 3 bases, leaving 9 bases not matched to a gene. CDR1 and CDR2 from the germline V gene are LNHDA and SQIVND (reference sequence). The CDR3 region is CASSKSTTGIYEQYF. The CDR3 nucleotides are TGTGCCAGTAGTAAGTCCACGACAGGGATCTACGAGCAGTACTTC.

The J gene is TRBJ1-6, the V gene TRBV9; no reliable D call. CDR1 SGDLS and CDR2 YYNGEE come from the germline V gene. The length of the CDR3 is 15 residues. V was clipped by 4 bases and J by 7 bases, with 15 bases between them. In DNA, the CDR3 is TGTGCCAGCAGCCCCGCCGAAGGGAGCAATTCACCCCTCCACTTT. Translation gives CASSPAEGSNSPLHF.

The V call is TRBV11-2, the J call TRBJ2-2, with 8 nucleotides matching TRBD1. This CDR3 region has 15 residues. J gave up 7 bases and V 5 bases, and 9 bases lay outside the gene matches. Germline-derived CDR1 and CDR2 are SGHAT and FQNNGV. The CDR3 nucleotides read TGTGCCAGCAGCCCCACTGGACAGGGAGGCGGGGAGCTGTTTTTT. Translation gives CASSPTGQGGGELFF. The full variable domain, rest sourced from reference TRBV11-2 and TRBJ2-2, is EAGVAQSPRYKIIEKRQSVAFWCNPISGHATLYWYQQILGQGPKLLIQFQNNGVVDDSQLPKDRFSAERLKGVDSTLKIQPAKLEDSAVYLCASSPTGQGGGELFFGEGSRLTVL.

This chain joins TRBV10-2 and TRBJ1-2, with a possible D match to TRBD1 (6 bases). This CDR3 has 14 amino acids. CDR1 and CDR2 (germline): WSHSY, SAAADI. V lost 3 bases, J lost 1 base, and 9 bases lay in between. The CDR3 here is CASSETGLNYGYTF. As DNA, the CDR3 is TGCGCCAGCAGTGAAACAGGGCTTAACTATGGCTACACCTTC.

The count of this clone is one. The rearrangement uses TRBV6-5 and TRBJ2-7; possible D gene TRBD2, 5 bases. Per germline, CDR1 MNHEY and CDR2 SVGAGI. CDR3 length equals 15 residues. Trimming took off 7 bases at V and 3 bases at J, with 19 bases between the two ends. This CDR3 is CASTRMASGNYEQYF. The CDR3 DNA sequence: TGTGCCAGCACAAGAATGGCATCGGGGAACTACGAGCAGTACTTC.

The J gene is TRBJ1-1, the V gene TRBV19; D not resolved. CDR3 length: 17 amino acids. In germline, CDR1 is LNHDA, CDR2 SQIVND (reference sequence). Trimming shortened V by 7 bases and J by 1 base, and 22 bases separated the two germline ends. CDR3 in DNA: TGTGCCAGTAAAGATGCGGAATGGAGGTGGGGGAACACTGAAGCTTTCTTT. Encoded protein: CASKDAEWRWGNTEAFF.

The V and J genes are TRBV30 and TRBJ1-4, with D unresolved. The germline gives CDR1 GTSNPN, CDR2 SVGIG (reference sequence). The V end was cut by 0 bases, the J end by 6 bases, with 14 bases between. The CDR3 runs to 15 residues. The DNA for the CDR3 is TGTGCCTGGAGTGTTCGGCGGCGCTTCGATGAAAAACTGTTTTTT. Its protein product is CAWSVRRRFDEKLFF. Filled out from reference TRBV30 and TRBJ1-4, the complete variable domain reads SQTIHQWPATLVQPVGSPLSLECTVEGTSNPNLYWYRQAAGRGLQLLFYSVGIGQISSEVPQNLSASRPQDRQFILSSKKLLLSDSGFYLCAWSVRRRFDEKLFFGSGTQLSVL.